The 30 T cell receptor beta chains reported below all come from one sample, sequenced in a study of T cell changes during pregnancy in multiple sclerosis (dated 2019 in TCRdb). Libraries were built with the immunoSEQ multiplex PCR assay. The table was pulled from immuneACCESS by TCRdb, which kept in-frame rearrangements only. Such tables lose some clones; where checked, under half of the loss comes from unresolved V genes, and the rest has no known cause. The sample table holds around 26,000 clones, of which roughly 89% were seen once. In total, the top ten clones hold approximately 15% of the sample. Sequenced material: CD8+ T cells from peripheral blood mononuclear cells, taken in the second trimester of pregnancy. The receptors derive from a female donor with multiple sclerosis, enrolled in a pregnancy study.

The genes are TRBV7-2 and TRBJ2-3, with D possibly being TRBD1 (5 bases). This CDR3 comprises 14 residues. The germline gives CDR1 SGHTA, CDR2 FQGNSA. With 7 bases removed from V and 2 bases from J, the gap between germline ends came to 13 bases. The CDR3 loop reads CASTSSQVTDTQYF. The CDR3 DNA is TGTGCCAGCACCTCTTCACAGGTCACAGATACGCAGTATTTT.

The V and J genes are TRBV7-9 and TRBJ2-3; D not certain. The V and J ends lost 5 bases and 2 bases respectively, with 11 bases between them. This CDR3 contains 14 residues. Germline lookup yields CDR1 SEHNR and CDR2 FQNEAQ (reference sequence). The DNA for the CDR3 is TGTGCCAGCAGCCCCCCGACTTACACAGATACGCAGTATTTT. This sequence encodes CASSPPTYTDTQYF.

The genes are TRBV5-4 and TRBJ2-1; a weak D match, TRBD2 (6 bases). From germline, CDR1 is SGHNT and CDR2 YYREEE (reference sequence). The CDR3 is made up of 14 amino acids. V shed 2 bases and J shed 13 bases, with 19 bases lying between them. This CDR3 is CASSFSGSGTRQFF. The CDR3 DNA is TGTGCCAGCAGCTTTTCCGGGAGTGGAACCCGACAGTTCTTC.

DNA of the CDR3: TGTGCCAGCAGCTTGCCAACGGGAGGGGGCACAGATACGCAGTATTTT. Amino acid sequence: CASSLPTGGGTDTQYF. The chain combines TRBV7-8 with TRBJ2-3, with 8 bases that match TRBD2. Trimming took 3 bases from V and 1 from J; bases not matched to a gene: 6. Germline CDR1 and CDR2: SGHVS and FQNEAQ. CDR3 length: 16 amino acids.

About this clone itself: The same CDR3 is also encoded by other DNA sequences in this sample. The DNA of the CDR3 is TGTGCCAGCAGTGAAGGGCTAGCGGGAGCAGATACGCAGTATTTT. This gives the protein CASSEGLAGADTQYF. The chain uses TRBV6-1 and TRBJ2-3, with TRBD2 matching 10 bases. The CDR3 is 15 residues long. After removal of 1 base from V and 4 bases from J, the junction contained 2 bases not matched to a gene. Germline CDR1 and CDR2: MNHNS and SASEGT.

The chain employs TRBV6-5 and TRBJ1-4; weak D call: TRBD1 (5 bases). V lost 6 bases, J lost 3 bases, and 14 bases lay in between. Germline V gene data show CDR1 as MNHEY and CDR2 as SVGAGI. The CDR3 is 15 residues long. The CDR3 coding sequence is TGTGCCAGCAGGCAGGGATTGTTAGCTAATGAAAAACTGTTTTTT. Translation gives CASRQGLLANEKLFF.

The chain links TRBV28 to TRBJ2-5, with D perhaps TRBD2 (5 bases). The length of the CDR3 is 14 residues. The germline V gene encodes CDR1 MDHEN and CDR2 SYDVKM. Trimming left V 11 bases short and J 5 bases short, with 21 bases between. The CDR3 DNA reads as TGTGCCGGCTCGTTTCTGGGAGAGGCGGAGACCCAGTACTTC. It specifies CAGSFLGEAETQYF.

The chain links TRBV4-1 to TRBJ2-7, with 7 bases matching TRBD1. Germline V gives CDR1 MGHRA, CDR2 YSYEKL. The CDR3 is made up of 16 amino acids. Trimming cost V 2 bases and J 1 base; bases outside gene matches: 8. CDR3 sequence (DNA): TGCGCCAGCAGCCAATCAGGGGGTGGGGGATCCTACGAGCAGTACTTC. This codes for CASSQSGGGGSYEQYF.

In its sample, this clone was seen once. CDR3 in DNA: TGTGCCATCAATTCAGGGATTGATGAAAAACTGTTTTTT. Its translation: CAINSGIDEKLFF. The chain has TRBV10-3 and TRBJ1-4; D may be TRBD1 (5 bases). The CDR3 totals 13 residues. Trimming shortened V by 7 bases and J by 6 bases, and 12 bases separated the two germline ends. The germline V gene has CDR1 ENHRY and CDR2 SYGVKD.

The CDR3 nucleotides read TGTGCCAGCAGCTTAGAAAGGGGGCTCAACGAGCAGTACTTC. Protein product: CASSLERGLNEQYF. V usage is TRBV7-9 and J usage is TRBJ2-7; 7 bases fit TRBD1. Germline V lookup: CDR1 SEHNR, CDR2 FQNEAQ (reference sequence). The CDR3 has 14 amino acids. With 1 base clipped from V and 5 bases from J, the junction kept 5 bases outside the gene matches.

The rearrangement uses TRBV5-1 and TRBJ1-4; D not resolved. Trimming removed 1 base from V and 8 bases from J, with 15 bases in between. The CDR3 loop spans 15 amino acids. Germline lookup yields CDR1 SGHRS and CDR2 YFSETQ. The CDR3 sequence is CASSLSGEGHEKLFF. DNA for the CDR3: TGCGCCAGCAGCTTGTCTGGGGAGGGCCACGAAAAACTGTTTTTT.

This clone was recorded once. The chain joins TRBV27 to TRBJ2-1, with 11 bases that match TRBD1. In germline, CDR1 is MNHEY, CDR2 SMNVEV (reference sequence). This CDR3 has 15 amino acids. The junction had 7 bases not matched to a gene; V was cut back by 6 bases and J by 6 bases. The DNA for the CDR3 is TGTGCCAGCAGCCCTGGGACAGGGGGTGGCAATGAGCAGTTCTTC. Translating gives CASSPGTGGGNEQFF.

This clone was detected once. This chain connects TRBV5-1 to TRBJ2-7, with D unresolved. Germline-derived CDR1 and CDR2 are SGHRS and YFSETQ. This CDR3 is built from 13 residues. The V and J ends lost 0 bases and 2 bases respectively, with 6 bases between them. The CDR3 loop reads CASSLGEPYEQYF. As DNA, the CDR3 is TGCGCCAGCAGCTTGGGTGAGCCCTACGAGCAGTACTTC.

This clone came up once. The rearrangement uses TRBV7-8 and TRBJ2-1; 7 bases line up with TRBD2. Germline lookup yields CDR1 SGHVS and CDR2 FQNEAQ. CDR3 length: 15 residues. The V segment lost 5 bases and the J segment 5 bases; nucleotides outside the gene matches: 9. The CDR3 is CASSALGTINNEQFF. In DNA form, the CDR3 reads TGTGCCAGCAGCGCCCTGGGGACTATCAACAATGAGCAGTTCTTC.

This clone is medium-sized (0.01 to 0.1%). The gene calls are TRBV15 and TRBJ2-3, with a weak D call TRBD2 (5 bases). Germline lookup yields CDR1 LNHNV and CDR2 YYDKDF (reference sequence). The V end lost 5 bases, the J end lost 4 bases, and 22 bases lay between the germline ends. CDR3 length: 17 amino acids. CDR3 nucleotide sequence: TGTGCCACCAGCGGAACGAGCGGACCCAAGGGATCAGATACGCAGTATTTT. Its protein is CATSGTSGPKGSDTQYF.

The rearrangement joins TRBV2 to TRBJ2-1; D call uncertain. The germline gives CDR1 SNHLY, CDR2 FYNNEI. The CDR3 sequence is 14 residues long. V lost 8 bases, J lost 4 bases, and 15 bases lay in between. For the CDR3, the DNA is TGTGCCAGCCCCCTGCCGAACAGATACAATGAGCAGTTCTTC. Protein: CASPLPNRYNEQFF.

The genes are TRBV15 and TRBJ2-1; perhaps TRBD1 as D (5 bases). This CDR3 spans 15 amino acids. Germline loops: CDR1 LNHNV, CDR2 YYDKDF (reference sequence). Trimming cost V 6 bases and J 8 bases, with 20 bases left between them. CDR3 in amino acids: CATSAVRVHSDEQFF. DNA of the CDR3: TGTGCCACCAGTGCCGTCAGGGTTCATTCGGATGAGCAGTTCTTC.

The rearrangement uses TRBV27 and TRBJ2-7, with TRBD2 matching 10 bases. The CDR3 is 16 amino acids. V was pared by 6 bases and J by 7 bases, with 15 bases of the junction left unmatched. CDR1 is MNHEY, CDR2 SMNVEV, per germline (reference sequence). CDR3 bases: TGTGCCAGCAGCCATACCTTCGAGGGACTAGCGTGGGAGCAGTACTTC. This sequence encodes CASSHTFEGLAWEQYF.

DNA of the CDR3: TGTGCCAGCAGCTCCGCTCGGAGCGAGCAGTACTTC. Protein product: CASSSARSEQYF. V gene TRBV7-9 combines with J gene TRBJ2-7, with unresolved D. CDR1 is SEHNR, CDR2 FQNEAQ, per germline (reference sequence). The CDR3 has 12 residues. The V end was cut by 4 bases, the J end by 6 bases, with 10 bases between.

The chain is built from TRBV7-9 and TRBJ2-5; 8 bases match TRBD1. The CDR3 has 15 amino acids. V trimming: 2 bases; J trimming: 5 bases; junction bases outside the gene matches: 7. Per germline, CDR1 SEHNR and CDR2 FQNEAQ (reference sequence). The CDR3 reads CASSLSRGPGETQYF. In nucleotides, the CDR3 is TGTGCCAGCAGCTTAAGCAGGGGGCCAGGGGAGACCCAGTACTTC.

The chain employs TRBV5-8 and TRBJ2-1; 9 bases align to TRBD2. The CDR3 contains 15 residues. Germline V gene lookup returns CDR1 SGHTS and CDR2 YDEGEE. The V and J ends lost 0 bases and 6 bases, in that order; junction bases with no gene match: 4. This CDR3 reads CASSLGLAASNEQFF. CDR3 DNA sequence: TGTGCCAGCAGCTTGGGACTAGCGGCCTCCAATGAGCAGTTCTTC. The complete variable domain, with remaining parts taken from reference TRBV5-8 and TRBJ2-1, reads EAGVTQSPTHLIKTRGQQATLRCSPISGHTSVYWYQQALGLGLQFLLWYDEGEERNRGNFPPRFSGRQFPNYSSELNVNALELEDSALYLCASSLGLAASNEQFFGPGTRLTVL.

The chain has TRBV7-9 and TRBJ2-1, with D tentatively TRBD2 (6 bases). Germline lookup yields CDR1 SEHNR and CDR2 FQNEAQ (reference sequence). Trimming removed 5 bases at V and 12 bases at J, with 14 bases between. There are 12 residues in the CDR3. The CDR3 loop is CASSAGPGTQFF. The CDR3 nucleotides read TGTGCCAGCAGCGCGGGGCCAGGGACGCAGTTCTTC.

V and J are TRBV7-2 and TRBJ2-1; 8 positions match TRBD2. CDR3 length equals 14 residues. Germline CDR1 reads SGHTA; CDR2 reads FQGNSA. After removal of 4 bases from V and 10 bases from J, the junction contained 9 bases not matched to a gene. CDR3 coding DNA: TGTGCCAGCAGCTCGGCGGGACTAGGGAGGGAGCAGTTCTTC. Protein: CASSSAGLGREQFF. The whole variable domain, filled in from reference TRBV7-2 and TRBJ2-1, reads GAGVSQSPSNKVTEKGKDVELRCDPISGHTALYWYRQSLGQGLEFLIYFQGNSAPDKSGLPSDRFSAERTGGSVSTLTIQRTQQEDSAVYLCASSSAGLGREQFFGPGTRLTVL.

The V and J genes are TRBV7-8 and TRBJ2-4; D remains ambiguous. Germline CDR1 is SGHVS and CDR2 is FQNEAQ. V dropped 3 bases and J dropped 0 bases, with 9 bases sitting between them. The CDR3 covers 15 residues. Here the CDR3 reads CASSFTHLAKNIQYF. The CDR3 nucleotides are TGTGCCAGCAGCTTTACACACCTAGCCAAAAACATTCAGTACTTC.

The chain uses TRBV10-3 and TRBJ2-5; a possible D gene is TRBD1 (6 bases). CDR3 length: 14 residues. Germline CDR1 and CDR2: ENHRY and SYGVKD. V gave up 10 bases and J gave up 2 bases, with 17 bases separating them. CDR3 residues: CATRRDTEQETQYF. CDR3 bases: TGTGCCACACGACGGGACACCGAACAAGAGACCCAGTACTTC.

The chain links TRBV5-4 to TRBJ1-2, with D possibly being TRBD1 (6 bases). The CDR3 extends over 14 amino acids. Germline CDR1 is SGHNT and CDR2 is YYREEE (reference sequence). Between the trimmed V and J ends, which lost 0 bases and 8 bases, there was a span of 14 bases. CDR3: CASSLAFSGDGYTF. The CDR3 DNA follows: TGTGCCAGCAGCTTGGCCTTTTCAGGGGACGGCTACACCTTC.

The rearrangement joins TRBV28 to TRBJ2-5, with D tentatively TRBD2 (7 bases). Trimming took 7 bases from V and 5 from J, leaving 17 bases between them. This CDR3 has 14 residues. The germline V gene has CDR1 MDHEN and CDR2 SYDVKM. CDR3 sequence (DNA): TGTGCCAGCACCCCTTGGGGGGGCTCCGAGACCCAGTACTTC. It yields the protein CASTPWGGSETQYF.

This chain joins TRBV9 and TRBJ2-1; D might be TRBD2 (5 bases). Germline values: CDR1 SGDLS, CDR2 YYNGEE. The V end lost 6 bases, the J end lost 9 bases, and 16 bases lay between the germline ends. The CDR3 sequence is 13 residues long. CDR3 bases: TGTGCCAGCATGGACGCGGGCTTAAGTGAGCAGTTCTTC. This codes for CASMDAGLSEQFF.

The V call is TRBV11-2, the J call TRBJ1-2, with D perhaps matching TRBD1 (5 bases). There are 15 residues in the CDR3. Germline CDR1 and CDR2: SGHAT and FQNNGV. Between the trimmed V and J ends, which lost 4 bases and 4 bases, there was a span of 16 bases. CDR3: CASSSPLDSFYGYTF. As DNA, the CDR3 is TGTGCCAGCAGCTCCCCTCTAGACAGCTTCTATGGCTACACCTTC.

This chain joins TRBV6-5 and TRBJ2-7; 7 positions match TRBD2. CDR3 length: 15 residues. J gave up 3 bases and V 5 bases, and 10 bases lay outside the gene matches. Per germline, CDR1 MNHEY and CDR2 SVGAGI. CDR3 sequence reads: CASSVDSGYFYEQYF. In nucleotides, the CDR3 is TGTGCCAGCAGTGTCGATAGCGGGTATTTCTACGAGCAGTACTTC.